This T cell receptor (beta chain) was captured in a study of blood T cell repertoires in COVID-19. Overall study context: Italy, Spain and the United States were the sources of the convalescent and acute COVID-19 samples. Nucleic acid was either cDNA or gDNA, and it came from T cells, B-cell-depleted T cells, or PBMCs.

Original analysis: Researchers report that nucleated cell counts were estimated from reference gene primer amplification. Measured with immunoSEQ multiplex PCR; TCRdb has only the in-frame clones, and not every one. From that table come the V and J calls and clone size; the DNA was used to work out D and trimming. The sample lists approximately 150,000 clones; 70% to 90% were seen once. This CDR3 comprises 14 residues. Between the trimmed V and J ends, which lost 4 bases and 8 bases, there was a span of 17 bases. Germline V gives CDR1 MNHEY, CDR2 SMNVEV (reference sequence). Seattle researchers signed up patients amid active infection and tracked them longitudinally.

The chain is built from TRBV27 and TRBJ1-2, with a tentative D call TRBD1 (6 bases). The receptor was derived from an elderly woman with COVID-19, enrolled during active disease. Sequenced material: peripheral blood. The CDR3 loop reads CASSSSPGAGGYTF. CDR3 coding DNA: TGTGCCAGCAGTTCCTCCCCAGGGGCCGGCGGCTACACCTTC.